Listed below are T cell receptor beta chains from one sample, sequenced in a study of CD8 T cells in ankylosing spondylitis. TCRdb called the 5' RACE reads again in MiXCR, with one record for every CDR3 protein. This sample has fewer than 450,000 distinct CDR3 sequences, with more than 15% found just once. The sample was blood, either unsorted or a sorted T cell fraction (not recorded which). These receptors were taken from a male donor with ankylosing spondylitis. Both conserved end residues are part of each CDR3. The D gene is left open where the match is weak. Size is omitted from some rows. Given values are once, few, many or a class for expanded clones.

clone size: NA
D gene: NA
V gene: TRBV7-9
J gene: TRBJ1-4
CDR3 DNA: TGTGCCAGCAGCGTAACAGGGTCCTCAAATGAAAAACTGTTTTTT
CDR3 protein: CASSVTGSSNEKLFF

clone size: few
D gene: NA
V gene: TRBV20-1
J gene: TRBJ1-1
CDR3 DNA: TGCAGTGCTAGAGATAGCCGGGGGTCGCGGGGCACTGAAGCTTTCTTT
CDR3 protein: CSARDSRGSRGTEAFF

clone size: NA
D gene: TRBD1
V gene: TRBV30
J gene: TRBJ1-1
CDR3 DNA: TGTGCCTGGAACAGGGGCCCCGGGACTGAAGCTTTCTTT
CDR3 protein: CAWNRGPGTEAFF

clone size: few
D gene: NA
V gene: TRBV6-6
J gene: TRBJ2-7
CDR3 DNA: TGTGCCAGCAGTCCGGGGCCCGGGCGTTTCGTCTTC
CDR3 protein: CASSPGPGRFVF

clone size: few
D gene: NA
V gene: TRBV6-1
J gene: TRBJ1-2
CDR3 DNA: TGTGCCAGCAGATCAAGGGACACGGCTAACTATGGCTACACCTTC
CDR3 protein: CASRSRDTANYGYTF

clone size: many
D gene: TRBD1
V gene: TRBV5-1
J gene: TRBJ1-1
CDR3 DNA: TGCGCCAGCAGCTCGGGACAGGCCTACACTGAAGCTTTCTTT
CDR3 protein: CASSSGQAYTEAFF

clone size: NA
D gene: TRBD1
V gene: TRBV7-2
J gene: TRBJ2-4
CDR3 DNA: TGTGCCAGCAGCCCGCGAAGGGGTCAGGGGGACATTCAGTACTTC
CDR3 protein: CASSPRRGQGDIQYF

clone size: NA
D gene: NA
V gene: TRBV19
J gene: TRBJ2-5
CDR3 DNA: TGTGCCAGTAGTCTCGGACCCAAGGAGACCCAGTACTTC
CDR3 protein: CASSLGPKETQYF

clone size: NA
D gene: NA
V gene: TRBV3-1
J gene: TRBJ1-1
CDR3 DNA: TGTGCCAGCAGCCGAGCGCGGCGATCGGGCTCAAGAACTGAAGCTTTCTTT
CDR3 protein: CASSRARRSGSRTEAFF

clone size: many
D gene: TRBD2
V gene: TRBV29-1
J gene: TRBJ2-3
CDR3 DNA: TGCAGCGTTGGGAGCGGGGGAGCAGATACGCAGTATTTT
CDR3 protein: CSVGSGGADTQYF

clone size: NA
D gene: NA
V gene: TRBV2
J gene: TRBJ2-5
CDR3 DNA: TGTGCCAGCAGTGGTTGGAAGAGCCAAGAGACCCAGTACTTC
CDR3 protein: CASSGWKSQETQYF

clone size: few
D gene: TRBD2
V gene: TRBV4-3
J gene: TRBJ2-3
CDR3 DNA: TGCGCCAGCAGTGCGGGAGGGTCATGGGATACGCAGTATTTT
CDR3 protein: CASSAGGSWDTQYF

clone size: NA
D gene: NA
V gene: TRBV6-2/TRBV6-3
J gene: TRBJ2-5
CDR3 DNA: TGTGCCAGCAGTTTACGGTCAGGGGAGACCCAGTACTTC
CDR3 protein: CASSLRSGETQYF

clone size: NA
D gene: TRBD1
V gene: TRBV5-1
J gene: TRBJ1-2
CDR3 DNA: TGCGCCAGCAGCCGACTGGGACAGGACCCTAACTATGGCTACACCTTC
CDR3 protein: CASSRLGQDPNYGYTF

clone size: many
D gene: NA
V gene: TRBV12-3/TRBV12-4
J gene: TRBJ1-5
CDR3 DNA: TGTGCCAGCAGCCTAGACAGGTTTCAGCCCCAGCATTTT
CDR3 protein: CASSLDRFQPQHF

clone size: few
D gene: NA
V gene: TRBV21-1
J gene: TRBJ2-5
CDR3 DNA: TGTGCCAGCACCGAAGGGAAGGACCAAGAGACCCAGTACTTC
CDR3 protein: CASTEGKDQETQYF

clone size: NA
D gene: NA
V gene: TRBV11-2
J gene: TRBJ2-1
CDR3 DNA: TGTGCCAGCAGCTTAGATGGAGATGAGCAGTTCTTC
CDR3 protein: CASSLDGDEQFF

clone size: NA
D gene: TRBD2
V gene: TRBV14
J gene: TRBJ2-1
CDR3 DNA: TGTGCCAGCAGCCAAGCGGGGAGGGGCCAAGTAGATGAGCAGTTCTTC
CDR3 protein: CASSQAGRGQVDEQFF

clone size: NA
D gene: NA
V gene: TRBV15
J gene: TRBJ2-7
CDR3 DNA: TGTGCCACCAGCGCAGGGAGGGGGTCCTACGAGCAGTACTTC
CDR3 protein: CATSAGRGSYEQYF

clone size: many
D gene: NA
V gene: TRBV5-1
J gene: TRBJ1-1
CDR3 DNA: TGCGCCAGCAGCCCGAGGACAGACCTGAACACTGAAGCTTTCTTT
CDR3 protein: CASSPRTDLNTEAFF

clone size: NA
D gene: NA
V gene: TRBV6-6
J gene: TRBJ1-4
CDR3 DNA: TGTGCCAGCAAGGACACCTACGAAAAACTGTTTTTT
CDR3 protein: CASKDTYEKLFF

clone size: few
D gene: TRBD1
V gene: TRBV28
J gene: TRBJ1-2
CDR3 DNA: TGTGCCAGCAACCCAGGGGGAAACTATGGCTACACCTTC
CDR3 protein: CASNPGGNYGYTF

clone size: few
D gene: TRBD1
V gene: TRBV10-3
J gene: TRBJ2-3
CDR3 DNA: TGTGCCATCAGCCCCGGGACAGGGAGAGATACGCAGTATTTT
CDR3 protein: CAISPGTGRDTQYF

clone size: few
D gene: NA
V gene: TRBV20-1
J gene: TRBJ2-5
CDR3 DNA: TGCAGTGCCCCATACGGGATCTCGCAAGAGACCCAGTACTTC
CDR3 protein: CSAPYGISQETQYF

clone size: few
D gene: TRBD2
V gene: TRBV7-9
J gene: TRBJ2-2
CDR3 DNA: TGTGCCAGCAGCCGGGACTATGTAACCGGGGAGCTGTTTTTT
CDR3 protein: CASSRDYVTGELFF

clone size: NA
D gene: NA
V gene: TRBV9
J gene: TRBJ2-5
CDR3 DNA: TGTGCCAGCAGCGTAGAAGCTAGCCATGGAGAGACCCAGTACTTC
CDR3 protein: CASSVEASHGETQYF

clone size: few
D gene: TRBD2
V gene: TRBV5-1
J gene: TRBJ2-1
CDR3 DNA: TGCGCCAGCAGCTTGGCAAGCGGGGACTACAATGAGCAGTTCTTC
CDR3 protein: CASSLASGDYNEQFF

clone size: few
D gene: TRBD2
V gene: TRBV5-1
J gene: TRBJ2-3
CDR3 DNA: TGCGCCAGCAGCCGGACGGGGGGGTATACAGATACGCAGTATTTT
CDR3 protein: CASSRTGGYTDTQYF

clone size: few
D gene: TRBD1
V gene: TRBV3-1
J gene: TRBJ1-5
CDR3 DNA: TGTGCCAGCAGCCCGACAGGGAAGAGCAATCAGCCCCAGCATTTT
CDR3 protein: CASSPTGKSNQPQHF

clone size: many
D gene: NA
V gene: TRBV5-6
J gene: TRBJ2-7
CDR3 DNA: TGTGCCAGCAGCCTGGACCACAGGGCTACCTACGAGCAGTACTTC
CDR3 protein: CASSLDHRATYEQYF

clone size: NA
D gene: NA
V gene: TRBV3-1
J gene: TRBJ1-3
CDR3 DNA: TGTGCCAGCAGCCAAGATCGGGGTTATCTGGCTGGAAACACCATATATTTT
CDR3 protein: CASSQDRGYLAGNTIYF

clone size: few
D gene: TRBD2
V gene: TRBV11-2
J gene: TRBJ2-7
CDR3 DNA: TGTGCCAGCACCTATGACGGACTAGCGGGAACCTACGAGCAGTACTTC
CDR3 protein: CASTYDGLAGTYEQYF

clone size: NA
D gene: NA
V gene: TRBV3-1
J gene: TRBJ1-2
CDR3 DNA: TGTGCCAGCAGCCAAGAAACATTCTATGGCTACACCTTC
CDR3 protein: CASSQETFYGYTF

clone size: many
D gene: NA
V gene: TRBV4-2
J gene: TRBJ2-1
CDR3 DNA: TGTGCCAGCAGCCAAGGACAGGAGGCTAGCAATGAGCAGTTCTTC
CDR3 protein: CASSQGQEASNEQFF

clone size: many
D gene: TRBD1
V gene: TRBV24-1
J gene: TRBJ2-3
CDR3 DNA: TGTGCCACCAGTGACTCCGGGACAGGCACTAGCACAGATACGCAGTATTTT
CDR3 protein: CATSDSGTGTSTDTQYF

clone size: few
D gene: NA
V gene: TRBV6-5
J gene: TRBJ1-1
CDR3 DNA: TGTGCCAGCAGTTACTCGATATCGGGGGCGCTTGGTTTGGCTGAAGCTTTCTTT
CDR3 protein: CASSYSISGALGLAEAFF

clone size: few
D gene: TRBD1
V gene: TRBV20-1
J gene: TRBJ2-5
CDR3 DNA: TGCAGTGCTAGCCAGACAGGGAAGCAAGAGACCCAGTACTTC
CDR3 protein: CSASQTGKQETQYF

clone size: NA
D gene: NA
V gene: TRBV5-1
J gene: TRBJ2-1
CDR3 DNA: TGCGCCAGCAGCTTGGGGACAAGCAGCTCCTACAATGAGCAGTTCTTC
CDR3 protein: CASSLGTSSSYNEQFF

clone size: few
D gene: TRBD1
V gene: TRBV30
J gene: TRBJ2-2
CDR3 DNA: TGTGCCTGGAGTGGGACAGGGACCGGGGAGCTGTTTTTT
CDR3 protein: CAWSGTGTGELFF